A single T cell receptor beta chain is shown here with its context. The antigen remains undetermined. The data derive from a study of cytomegalovirus exposure and HLA in healthy donors. Regarding the study as a whole: Investigators reported 150 to 200 TCR beta chains as tied to cytomegalovirus.

V gave up 7 bases and J gave up 5 bases, with 11 bases separating them. This CDR3 region has 11 residues. Germline V CDR1 and CDR2: DFQATT, SNEGSKA (reference sequence). The PCR was carried out with 60 Vbeta primers and 13 Jbeta primers. Repertoires were generated with immunoSEQ multiplex PCR, while TCRdb's copy carries only in-frame clones and drops some. In the table there are around 140,000 clones, 70% to 80% of which are singletons. The TCR was taken from a man aged 40-55 years in good health and CMV-seropositive. The chain links TRBV20-1 to TRBJ2-5; D ambiguous. The sequenced sample consisted of PBMCs. The CDR3 spells CSVRPRETQYF. CDR3 DNA: TGCAGTGTTCGACCCAGGGAGACCCAGTACTTC.